The T cell receptor (beta chain) under discussion was sequenced for a study of T-cell reconstitution after alpha-beta-depleted transplantation in children. Study-level points and caveats: A year post-transplant, T-cell counts and diversity derived mostly from newly produced T cells. The study reportedly traced alpha-beta T cells about two months after transplant to several hundred expanded graft clones. Diversity of TCRbeta at day 60 was high in some patients, arising from surviving recipient T cells and thymic progenitors.

Germline lookup yields CDR1 MDHEN and CDR2 SYDVKM. The CDR3 spans 14 residues. V lost 5 bases and J 2 bases, leaving 13 bases between the germline ends. Unique molecular identifiers tagged the TCRbeta library. MiXCR, run by TCRdb on the PCR reads, gives a single entry per CDR3 protein. The repertoire holds about a million distinct CDR3 sequences, with about 31% as singletons. Concerning this clonotype itself: Its antigen is unknown.

The TCR originated in a boy younger than two who had a stem cell transplant for SCID, so the T cells may come from the graft donor. The chain employs TRBV28 and TRBJ2-7, with a possible D match to TRBD2 (5 bases). The specimen comprised PBMCs, mostly from graft donor cells, sampled 360 days after TCRalphabeta/CD19-depleted stem cell transplant. The CDR3 loop reads CASSPLRDPYEQYF. As DNA, the CDR3 is TGTGCCAGCAGTCCCCTCCGGGATCCCTACGAGCAGTACTTC.